These 32 T cell receptor beta chains originate from one sample sequenced in a study of blood T cell repertoires in COVID-19. Generated by immunoSEQ multiplex PCR, the TCRdb table keeps only in-frame clones and is missing some. The sample has more than 150,000 clones, around 86% seen once. Sequences were obtained from peripheral blood. All receptors derive from a man aged 55 to 70 with COVID-19, enrolled during active disease.

The V and J genes are TRBV29-1 and TRBJ1-2; D possibly corresponds to TRBD1 (5 bases). The CDR3 runs to 12 residues. The germline CDR1 and CDR2 sequences are SQVTM and ANQGSEA. Trimming cost V 6 bases and J 1 base, with 9 bases left between them. CDR3 residues: CSVQGGNYGYTF. The CDR3 bases are TGCAGCGTCCAGGGAGGTAACTATGGCTACACCTTC.

For this clone: Sequence at one end of the junction differs from germline and may be a read error. V and J are TRBV7-7 and TRBJ2-1; 9 bases line up with TRBD1. Germline CDR1 is SSHAT and CDR2 is FNYEAQ (reference sequence). CDR3 size: 17 residues. The CDR3 DNA sequence: TGTGCTAGCAGCAGCGCTCCCGGGACAGGGACCTACAATGAGCAGTTCTTC. Residues: CASSSAPGTGTYNEQFF. The entire variable domain, with the rest obtained from reference TRBV7-7 and TRBJ2-1, is as follows: GAGVSQSPRYKVTKRGQDVTLRCDPISSHATLYWYQQALGQGPEFLTYFNYEAQPDKSGLPSDRFSAERPEGSISTLTIQRTEQRDSAMYRCASSSAPGTGTYNEQFFGPGTRLTVL.

V and J are TRBV18 and TRBJ1-1; no definite D call. The length of the CDR3 is 14 residues. The V and J ends lost 4 bases and 3 bases respectively, with 12 bases between them. In germline, CDR1 is KGHSH, CDR2 LQKENI. The CDR3 DNA follows: TGTGCCAGCTCACGTCAGCTAGGAGACACTGAAGCTTTCTTT. This encodes CASSRQLGDTEAFF. Variable domain in full (rest from reference TRBV18 and TRBJ1-1): NAGVMQNPRHLVRRRGQEARLRCSPMKGHSHVYWYRQLPEEGLKFMVYLQKENIIDESGMPKERFSAEFPKEGPSILRIQQVVRGDSAAYFCASSRQLGDTEAFFGQGTRLTVV.

The chain uses TRBV5-1 and TRBJ1-2; tentative D call: TRBD1 (6 bases). The CDR3 contains 15 residues. The V gene lost 0 bases and the J gene lost 5 bases, with 14 bases spanning the gap. In germline, CDR1 is SGHRS, CDR2 YFSETQ. CDR3 protein: CASSLGSQGSYGYTF. CDR3 sequence (DNA): TGCGCCAGCAGCTTGGGATCACAGGGAAGTTATGGCTACACCTTC.

CDR3 protein: CASSMRDGTNYEQYF. The DNA for the CDR3 is TGTGCCAGCAGCATGCGGGACGGAACAAACTACGAGCAGTACTTC. The gene calls are TRBV3-1 (or the pseudogene TRBV3-2) and TRBJ2-7, with a tentative D call TRBD2 (6 bases). The CDR3 spans 15 residues. The V end lost 5 bases, the J end lost 3 bases, and 17 bases lay between the germline ends. CDR1 LGHDT and CDR2 YNNKEL come from the germline V gene (reference sequence).

This chain joins TRBV5-4 and TRBJ2-7; TRBD1 matches 7 bases. The CDR3 has 14 residues. With V trimmed by 0 bases and J by 3 bases, 3 bases remained unmatched. CDR1 and CDR2 from the germline V gene are SGHNT and YYREEE (reference sequence). The CDR3 DNA reads TGTGCCAGCAGCTTGGGACAGGGCATCTACGAGCAGTACTTC. It is translated as CASSLGQGIYEQYF.

The chain combines TRBV21-1 with TRBJ2-7; TRBD1, the table's D call, lacks a check against the DNA. TRBV21-1 constitutes a pseudogene. The CDR3 is 15 amino acids. CDR3 DNA: TGTGCCAGCAGCGCCCGGGACAGGAAAACCTACGAGCAGTACTTC. This gives the protein CASSARDRKTYEQYF.

The CDR3 region is CAISVASGGAGYGYTF. The CDR3 region has the DNA TGTGCCATCAGTGTCGCCTCAGGGGGCGCAGGCTATGGCTACACCTTC. The chain carries TRBV10-3 and TRBJ1-2; 8 bases map to TRBD1. The CDR3 contains 16 residues. V lost 4 bases and J lost 4; bases outside the gene matches: 11. From germline, CDR1 is ENHRY and CDR2 SYGVKD.

The V call is TRBV19, the J call TRBJ1-2; a possible D gene is TRBD1 (5 bases). The CDR3 loop spans 15 amino acids. V lost 3 bases and J 0 bases, leaving 11 bases between the germline ends. The germline gives CDR1 LNHDA, CDR2 SQIVND (reference sequence). The CDR3 DNA follows: TGTGCCAGTAGTATTGGGGCAGCCCCTAACTATGGCTACACCTTC. Amino acids: CASSIGAAPNYGYTF.

The CDR3 sequence is CASSLGEKLEAFF. CDR3 sequence (DNA): TGTGCCAGCAGCTTAGGGGAGAAGCTTGAAGCTTTCTTT. V and J are TRBV7-2 and TRBJ1-1; D remains ambiguous. The germline gives CDR1 SGHTA, CDR2 FQGNSA. CDR3 size: 13 residues. The V gene lost 1 base and the J gene lost 7 bases, with 10 bases spanning the gap. The complete variable domain, with remaining parts taken from reference TRBV7-2 and TRBJ1-1, reads GAGVSQSPSNKVTEKGKDVELRCDPISGHTALYWYRQSLGQGLEFLIYFQGNSAPDKSGLPSDRFSAERTGGSVSTLTIQRTQQEDSAVYLCASSLGEKLEAFFGQGTRLTVV.

J is TRBJ2-7 and V is TRBV11-3; TRBD1 agrees at 9 bases. V lost 2 bases to trimming and J lost 2 bases; unmatched junction nucleotides: 4. The germline V gene has CDR1 SGHNT and CDR2 YENEEA. This CDR3 comprises 15 residues. CDR3 loop: CASSLTRQGAYEQYF. In DNA, the CDR3 is TGTGCCAGCAGCTTAACACGACAGGGGGCCTACGAGCAGTACTTC.

The rearrangement links TRBV24-1 to TRBJ2-5; 7 bases are a match to TRBD2. Germline V CDR1 and CDR2: KGHDR, SFDVKD. The length of the CDR3 is 17 residues. Germline trimming cut 4 bases from V and 2 bases from J; bases unmatched to any gene: 12. The CDR3 bases are TGTGCCACCAGTGAAGATAGGAGACCCGGGAGGCAAGAGACCCAGTACTTC. This encodes CATSEDRRPGRQETQYF.

The CDR3 sequence: CASRDGQGNQPQHF. The CDR3 region has the DNA TGTGCCAGTAGGGATGGACAGGGAAATCAGCCCCAGCATTTT. The chain links TRBV19 to TRBJ1-5, with 8 bases fitting TRBD1. Looked up from germline, CDR1 is LNHDA and CDR2 is SQIVND (reference sequence). V trimming: 6 bases; J trimming: 4 bases; junction bases outside the gene matches: 5. This CDR3 contains 14 residues.

This clone has only one observation. The chain is built from TRBV7-2 and TRBJ1-4; D unresolved. Germline CDR1 is SGHTA and CDR2 is FQGNSA. This CDR3 has 15 amino acids. Trimming cost V 0 bases and J 5 bases, with 10 bases left between them. The CDR3 region is CASSLAPPRNEKLFF. The DNA for the CDR3 is TGTGCCAGCAGCTTAGCTCCACCCCGGAATGAAAAACTGTTTTTT.

This clone was counted once. This chain joins TRBV14 and TRBJ1-2, with 7 bases fitting TRBD1. The CDR3 totals 14 residues. J was trimmed by 4 bases and V by 2 bases; bases with no gene match: 4. CDR1 and CDR2 (germline): SGHDN, FVKESK. The chain's CDR3 is CASSQQQGTYGYTF. In DNA, the CDR3 is TGTGCCAGCAGCCAACAACAGGGGACCTATGGCTACACCTTC.

This rearrangement joins TRBV4-1 to TRBJ1-4; D gene ambiguous. The germline V gene has CDR1 MGHRA and CDR2 YSYEKL. The CDR3 is 14 residues long. V dropped 7 bases and J dropped 0 bases, with 9 bases sitting between them. The CDR3 region has the DNA TGCGCCAGCACCCTAGCTGCAACTAATGAAAAACTGTTTTTT. Its translation: CASTLAATNEKLFF.

The chain employs TRBV19 and TRBJ1-2; 8 bases align to TRBD1. V gave up 7 bases and J gave up 1 base; unmatched junction bases: 11. The CDR3 runs 16 residues. The V gene's germline CDR1 is LNHDA and CDR2 SQIVND (reference sequence). The CDR3 DNA reads TGTGCCAGTAACGACGGGACAGGATATGTTAACTATGGCTACACCTTC. Its protein is CASNDGTGYVNYGYTF. Full variable domain (missing parts from reference TRBV19 and TRBJ1-2): DGGITQSPKYLFRKEGQNVTLSCEQNLNHDAMYWYRQDPGQGLRLIYYSQIVNDFQKGDIAEGYSVSREKKESFPLTVTSAQKNPTAFYLCASNDGTGYVNYGYTFGSGTRLTVV.

The V call is TRBV14, the J call TRBJ1-2; D is undetermined. The CDR3 is 11 amino acids. Germline lookup yields CDR1 SGHDN and CDR2 FVKESK. Trimming pared 5 bases from V and 7 bases from J, leaving 8 bases between. CDR3 sequence reads: CASSNSGGYTF. DNA of the CDR3: TGTGCCAGCAGCAATTCCGGTGGCTACACCTTC.

The V and J genes are TRBV24-1 and TRBJ2-7, with D perhaps TRBD2 (5 bases). Germline V gene data show CDR1 as KGHDR and CDR2 as SFDVKD. V was clipped by 3 bases and J by 4 bases, with 18 bases between them. The CDR3 is 16 amino acids. DNA of the CDR3: TGTGCCACCAGTGATCCGGGAAATAGGGATCAGTACGAGCAGTACTTC. The encoded protein is CATSDPGNRDQYEQYF.

The chain recombines TRBV11-2 with TRBJ2-2; possible D gene TRBD1, 5 bases. The CDR3 consists of 15 residues. Between the trimmed V and J ends, which lost 1 base and 6 bases, there was a span of 12 bases. The germline V gene encodes CDR1 SGHAT and CDR2 FQNNGV. This CDR3 reads CASSLGQGLAGELFF. CDR3 nucleotides: TGTGCCAGCAGCTTAGGGCAGGGATTGGCCGGGGAGCTGTTTTTT.

This chain connects TRBV18 to TRBJ2-3; 9 bases line up with TRBD2. J was trimmed by 0 bases and V by 2 bases; bases with no gene match: 6. This CDR3 region has 17 residues. Germline V CDR1 and CDR2: KGHSH, LQKENI. The CDR3 is CASSPARSGGSTDTQYF. For the CDR3, the DNA is TGTGCCAGCTCACCAGCAAGAAGCGGGGGGAGCACAGATACGCAGTATTTT.

This rearrangement joins TRBV7-9 to TRBJ1-2, with TRBD1 identical over 9 bases. The CDR3 is 16 amino acids. Germline V gene lookup returns CDR1 SEHNR and CDR2 FQNEAQ (reference sequence). The V and J ends lost 5 bases and 5 bases, in that order; junction bases with no gene match: 12. CDR3 protein: CASSARDRALPYGYTF. The CDR3 DNA follows: TGTGCCAGCAGCGCCCGGGACAGGGCCCTTCCGTATGGCTACACCTTC.

The chain has TRBV27 and TRBJ2-1, with 15 bases matching TRBD2. This CDR3 spans 14 amino acids. The V gene end was trimmed by 4 bases and the J gene end by 9 bases; junction bases not matched to a gene: 1. CDR1 is MNHEY, CDR2 SMNVEV, per germline (reference sequence). CDR3 region: CASSWTSGRAEQFF. The CDR3 DNA reads TGTGCCAGCAGTTGGACTAGCGGGAGGGCTGAGCAGTTCTTC.

The J gene is TRBJ1-1, the V gene TRBV5-5, with unresolved D. This CDR3 region has 14 residues. Trimming stripped 1 base from V and 1 base from J, with 8 bases between. Germline CDR1 SGHKS, CDR2 YYEKEE (reference sequence). Here the CDR3 DNA reads TGTGCCAGCAGCTTGCGCAGAACGAACACTGAAGCTTTCTTT. This codes for CASSLRRTNTEAFF.

This chain connects TRBV19 to TRBJ1-2; 7 bases line up with TRBD1. Germline CDR1 LNHDA, CDR2 SQIVND (reference sequence). V dropped 4 bases and J dropped 8; count of bases not matched to a gene: 7. This CDR3 comprises 13 residues. The CDR3 region is CASSTGQPGGYTF. The CDR3 nucleotides read TGTGCCAGTAGTACGGGACAGCCAGGAGGCTACACCTTC.

V usage is TRBV6-6 and J usage is TRBJ1-3; a possible D gene is TRBD1 (6 bases). Germline-derived CDR1 and CDR2 are MNHNY and SVGAGI (reference sequence). CDR3 length: 15 amino acids. V was clipped by 6 bases and J by 2 bases, with 14 bases between them. The CDR3 sequence is CASRSGVGAGNTIYF. CDR3 coding DNA: TGTGCCAGCAGGTCAGGGGTGGGAGCTGGAAACACCATATATTTT.

The V call is TRBV29-1, the J call TRBJ2-4; no firm D call. The germline V gene encodes CDR1 SQVTM and CDR2 ANQGSEA. V was cut by 3 bases and J by 0 bases, with 15 bases left in between. CDR3 size: 16 residues. As DNA, the CDR3 is TGCAGCGTTGAGGGTACAGACCAACTAGCCAAAAACATTCAGTACTTC. It specifies CSVEGTDQLAKNIQYF.

CDR3 loop: CASSPAYSGNLYEQYF. CDR3 sequence (DNA): TGTGCCAGCAGTCCCGCGTATAGCGGGAATTTGTACGAGCAGTACTTC. V is TRBV27 and J is TRBJ2-7; 8 positions match TRBD2. The CDR3 sequence is 16 residues long. CDR1 and CDR2 from the germline V gene are MNHEY and SMNVEV (reference sequence). V was clipped by 5 bases and J by 4 bases; unmatched bases: 13.

The J gene is TRBJ1-2, the V gene TRBV28; the match to TRBD1 covers 9 bases. This CDR3 is built from 14 residues. V was pared by 5 bases and J by 8 bases, with 9 bases of the junction left unmatched. From germline, CDR1 is MDHEN and CDR2 SYDVKM. The CDR3 is CASSQGDRVRGYTF. The CDR3 coding sequence is TGTGCCAGCAGTCAAGGGGACAGGGTGAGGGGCTACACCTTC.

The rearrangement uses TRBV7-2 and TRBJ1-2; 9 nucleotides match TRBD1. J gave up 5 bases and V 0 bases, and 4 bases lay outside the gene matches. The CDR3 sequence is 15 residues long. CDR1 is SGHTA, CDR2 FQGNSA, per germline. CDR3 nucleotides: TGTGCCAGCAGCTTAGCGGGGACAGGGTTGTATGGCTACACCTTC. Residues: CASSLAGTGLYGYTF.

This clone has more than one count but fewer than ten. The chain joins TRBV4-1 to TRBJ1-3, with D maybe TRBD1 (6 bases). Germline V gene sequence: CDR1 MGHRA, CDR2 YSYEKL. CDR3 length: 14 amino acids. V was shortened by 3 bases and J by 4 bases, with 10 bases between the two germline ends. The CDR3 nucleotides are TGCGCCAGCAGCCAGGCCGACAGGGGAAACACCATATATTTT. This encodes CASSQADRGNTIYF.

This clone has just a few counts. The gene calls are TRBV4-1 and TRBJ1-6, with D maybe TRBD1 (5 bases). This CDR3 has 15 amino acids. The V and J ends lost 0 bases and 4 bases respectively, with 7 bases between them. CDR1 and CDR2 from the germline V gene are MGHRA and YSYEKL. CDR3 DNA: TGCGCCAGCAGCCAAGAGACAGCTTATAATTCACCCCTCCACTTT. It translates to CASSQETAYNSPLHF.